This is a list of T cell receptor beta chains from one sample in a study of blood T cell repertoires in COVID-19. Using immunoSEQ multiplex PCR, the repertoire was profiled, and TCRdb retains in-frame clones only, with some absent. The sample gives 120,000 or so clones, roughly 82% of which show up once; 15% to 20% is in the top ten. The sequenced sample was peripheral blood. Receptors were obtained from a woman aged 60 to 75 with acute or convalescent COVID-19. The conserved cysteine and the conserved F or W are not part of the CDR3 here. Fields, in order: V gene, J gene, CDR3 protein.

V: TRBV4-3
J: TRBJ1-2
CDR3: ASSQEGRGGYT

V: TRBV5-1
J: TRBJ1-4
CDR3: ASSLTGQSNEKLF

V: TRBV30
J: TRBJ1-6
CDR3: AWIPLGDIGSPLH

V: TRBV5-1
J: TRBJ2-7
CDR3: ASSRYEQY

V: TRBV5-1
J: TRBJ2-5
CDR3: ASSFTAGETQY

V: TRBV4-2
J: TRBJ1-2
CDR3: ASSQDLGRGYT

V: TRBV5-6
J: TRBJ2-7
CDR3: ASSLARTGGRIYEQY

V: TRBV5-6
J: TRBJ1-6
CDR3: ASSLAGNSPLH

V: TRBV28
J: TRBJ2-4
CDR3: ASSFRSGGENIQY

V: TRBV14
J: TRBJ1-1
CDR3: ASSHASVGRLSF

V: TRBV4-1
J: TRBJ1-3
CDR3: ASSQVIGNTIY

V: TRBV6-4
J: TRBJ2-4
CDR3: ASSTDRGNIQY

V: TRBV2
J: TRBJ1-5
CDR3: ASSPAPGAQNQPQH

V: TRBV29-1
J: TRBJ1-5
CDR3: SVALGGNQPQH

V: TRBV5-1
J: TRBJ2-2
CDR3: ASSSASGGVTGELF

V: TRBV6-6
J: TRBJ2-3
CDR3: ASRSPGGTDTQY

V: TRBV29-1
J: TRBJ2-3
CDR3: SVLQGSDTQY

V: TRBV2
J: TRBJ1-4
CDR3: ASRSRGDTHEKLF

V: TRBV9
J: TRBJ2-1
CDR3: ASSPSGNYNEQF

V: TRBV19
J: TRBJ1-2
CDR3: ASSIATGTGELGYT

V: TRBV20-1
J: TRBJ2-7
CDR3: SASSGDSYEQY

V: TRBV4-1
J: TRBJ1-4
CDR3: ASSYPGTGTEKLF

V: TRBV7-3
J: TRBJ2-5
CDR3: ASSLSGTARETQY

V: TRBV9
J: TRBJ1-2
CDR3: ASSGDNYGYT

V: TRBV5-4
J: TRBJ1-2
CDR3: ASRPGQANYGYT